The clone carrying this TCR beta chain has a count of ten or more. Antigen unknown. Looked up from germline, CDR1 is SGHTA and CDR2 is FQGNSA. Trimming cost V 2 bases and J 1 base, with 5 bases left between them. The CDR3 consists of 14 residues. The data belong to a study of shared clonotypes between healthy human individuals. Study-wide results and limits: Naive subsets generally had larger estimated richness than memory subsets.

This table comes from immunoSEQ multiplex PCR, and its TCRdb copy is limited to in-frame clones, with some not included. The sample lists some 1 million clones, roughly 80% occurring once. The chain employs TRBV7-2 and TRBJ2-2; D gene uncertain. The clonotype was recovered from a man younger than 35 in good health. Sequenced material: memory CD4+ T cells sorted from blood. Subset noted: CD45RA-negative fraction. CDR3 residues: CASSLKMNTGELFF. The CDR3 DNA reads TGTGCCAGCAGCTTAAAAATGAACACCGGGGAGCTGTTTTTT.